These 20 T cell receptor beta chains were all obtained from the same sample, sequenced in a study of shared clonotypes between healthy human individuals. Assay used: immunoSEQ multiplex PCR; TCRdb lists only in-frame clones, some missing. The table lists roughly 2.6 million clones, over 85% of them singletons. The sample taken for sequencing was naive CD4+ T cells sorted from blood. Sample subset: CD45RA+ positively selected. The receptor source for this set is a man aged 18 to 29 in good health.

The J gene is TRBJ2-7, the V gene TRBV6-6; a possible D gene is TRBD1 (6 bases). Germline V gene lookup returns CDR1 MNHNY and CDR2 SVGAGI (reference sequence). This CDR3 is 14 amino acids long. Between the trimmed V and J ends, which lost 4 bases and 4 bases, there was a span of 14 bases. The CDR3 coding sequence is TGTGCCAGCAGTTCTAGGGGGAGTGTTTACGAGCAGTACTTC. Protein sequence: CASSSRGSVYEQYF.

This chain connects TRBV9 to TRBJ1-2, with D possibly TRBD1 on 5 matching bases. Germline V CDR1 and CDR2: SGDLS, YYNGEE. The CDR3 runs to 18 residues. Trimming took off 4 bases at V and 3 bases at J, with 25 bases between the two ends. The CDR3 DNA follows: TGTGCCAGCAGCCGTGAACCGGGACCGATGCTCCTCTACTATGGCTACACCTTC. Translation gives CASSREPGPMLLYYGYTF. The full variable domain, in which reference TRBV9 and TRBJ1-2 provide the parts outside the CDR3, is DSGVTQTPKHLITATGQRVTLRCSPRSGDLSVYWYQQSLDQGLQFLIQYYNGEERAKGNILERFSAQQFPDLHSELNLSSLELGDSALYFCASSREPGPMLLYYGYTFGSGTRLTVV.

The CDR3 loop reads CASSRRSSEQETQYF. In DNA, the CDR3 is TGTGCCAGCAGCCGCAGATCTAGTGAGCAAGAGACCCAGTACTTC. The chain links TRBV5-4 to TRBJ2-5; D is ambiguous. V was cut by 4 bases and J by 2 bases, with 15 bases left in between. CDR3 length equals 15 residues. The germline gives CDR1 SGHNT, CDR2 YYREEE (reference sequence).

This clone was counted once. The chain recombines TRBV27 with TRBJ2-7; D unclear. From germline, CDR1 is MNHEY and CDR2 SMNVEV (reference sequence). V shed 4 bases and J shed 0 bases, with 13 bases lying between them. This CDR3 contains 15 residues. The CDR3 spells CASSSQIWSSYEQYF. CDR3 in DNA: TGTGCCAGCAGTTCCCAGATCTGGAGCTCCTACGAGCAGTACTTC.

This chain links TRBV9 with TRBJ2-7; TRBD2 aligns across 8 bases. This CDR3 comprises 17 residues. After removal of 0 bases from V and 5 bases from J, the junction contained 13 bases not matched to a gene. Per the germline V gene, CDR1 is SGDLS and CDR2 is YYNGEE. CDR3 DNA sequence: TGTGCCAGCAGCGTAGGGCCTTTAACGGGAGGGCTCGACGAGCAGTACTTC. Its protein is CASSVGPLTGGLDEQYF.

The chain employs TRBV6-5 and TRBJ2-4; the match to TRBD1 covers 7 bases. The CDR3 spans 13 residues. V shed 8 bases, J shed 5 bases, and the junction held 6 bases outside the gene matches. CDR1 MNHEY and CDR2 SVGAGI come from the germline V gene. CDR3 protein: CASALTGENIQYF. CDR3 in DNA: TGTGCCAGCGCGTTAACAGGGGAAAACATTCAGTACTTC.

The J gene is TRBJ1-6, the V gene TRBV10-2; a weak D match, TRBD1 (6 bases). Germline V gene sequence: CDR1 WSHSY, CDR2 SAAADI. Trimming left V 4 bases short and J 11 bases short, with 15 bases between. The length of the CDR3 is 14 residues. CDR3 region: CASSASTRGPPLHF. CDR3 nucleotides: TGCGCCAGCAGTGCATCGACCAGGGGTCCACCCCTCCACTTT.

V gene TRBV7-9 combines with J gene TRBJ2-5, with D tentatively TRBD1 (5 bases). The CDR3 loop spans 17 amino acids. Germline values: CDR1 SEHNR, CDR2 FQNEAQ (reference sequence). With 2 bases removed from V and 4 bases from J, the gap between germline ends came to 20 bases. CDR3 sequence (DNA): TGTGCCAGCAGCTTACAAGGGGTAGATGGAAGAGGAGAGACCCAGTACTTC. Residues: CASSLQGVDGRGETQYF.

The V and J genes are TRBV7-2 and TRBJ2-2, with TRBD1 identical over 7 bases. The CDR3 extends over 14 amino acids. The V gene end was trimmed by 6 bases and the J gene end by 1 base; junction bases not matched to a gene: 2. Germline CDR1 reads SGHTA; CDR2 reads FQGNSA. The CDR3 here is CASRNRGNTGELFF. CDR3 sequence (DNA): TGTGCCAGCAGGAACAGGGGGAACACCGGGGAGCTGTTTTTT.

The chain recombines TRBV6-5 with TRBJ1-5; D may be TRBD1 (6 bases). CDR1 and CDR2 (germline): MNHEY, SVGAGI. V lost 7 bases and J 0 bases, leaving 13 bases between the germline ends. The CDR3 consists of 15 residues. The CDR3 bases are TGTGCCAGCATCTTGGACAGATATAGCAATCAGCCCCAGCATTTT. The encoded protein is CASILDRYSNQPQHF.

The chain is built from TRBV19 and TRBJ2-5; 9 nucleotides match TRBD2. Germline CDR1 reads LNHDA; CDR2 reads SQIVND (reference sequence). The CDR3 loop spans 15 amino acids. V trimming: 6 bases; J trimming: 3 bases; junction bases outside the gene matches: 8. CDR3 DNA: TGTGCCAGTAGGCAACTAGCGGGCGTTAAAGAGACCCAGTACTTC. This translates into CASRQLAGVKETQYF.

The chain couples TRBV19 to TRBJ2-7, with D possibly matching TRBD1 (5 bases). V was trimmed by 3 bases and J by 0 bases, leaving 12 bases between them. CDR1 is LNHDA and CDR2 is SQIVND in the germline V gene (reference sequence). The CDR3 has 15 amino acids. CDR3 nucleotide sequence: TGTGCCAGTAGTATCGACAGTCTTAGCTCCTACGAGCAGTACTTC. This encodes CASSIDSLSSYEQYF.

This clone was counted only a few times. The genes are TRBV11-2 and TRBJ1-1; D ambiguous. The germline V gene encodes CDR1 SGHAT and CDR2 FQNNGV. V lost 5 bases and J 9 bases, leaving 19 bases between the germline ends. The CDR3 length is 14 residues. In DNA form, the CDR3 reads TGTGCCAGCAGCCCTAGCGGTGGGCAGGATAAAGCTTTCTTT. Protein: CASSPSGGQDKAFF.

V usage is TRBV7-9 and J usage is TRBJ2-7; possible D gene TRBD2, 6 bases. The CDR3 is 12 residues long. Germline CDR1 reads SEHNR; CDR2 reads FQNEAQ (reference sequence). V was trimmed by 6 bases and J by 6 bases, leaving 12 bases between them. The CDR3 nucleotides read TGTGCCAGCAGTCCCCCGGGGGTCGAGCAGTACTTC. It specifies CASSPPGVEQYF.

This clone was picked up one time. The J gene is TRBJ2-3, the V gene TRBV19; 7 nucleotides agree with TRBD1. With V trimmed by 5 bases and J by 11 bases, 16 bases remained unmatched. The CDR3 totals 15 residues. Germline V gives CDR1 LNHDA, CDR2 SQIVND (reference sequence). CDR3 in amino acids: CASSVTTGPRVLQYF. CDR3 nucleotide sequence: TGTGCCAGTAGTGTCACGACAGGGCCCCGGGTCTTGCAGTATTTT.

J is TRBJ1-2 and V is TRBV6-5; a weak D match, TRBD1 (5 bases). V was clipped by 6 bases and J by 10 bases, with 18 bases between them. The CDR3 length is 13 residues. From germline, CDR1 is MNHEY and CDR2 SVGAGI. CDR3 sequence: CASRWEGSGLYTF. In DNA form, the CDR3 reads TGTGCCAGCAGGTGGGAGGGATCGGGGCTCTACACCTTC.

The chain has TRBV5-1 and TRBJ1-4; 7 nucleotides line up with TRBD1. The CDR3 covers 16 residues. Germline V lookup: CDR1 SGHRS, CDR2 YFSETQ. V dropped 0 bases and J dropped 2; count of bases not matched to a gene: 4. CDR3 sequence: CASSLARGATNEKLFF. The CDR3 DNA follows: TGCGCCAGCAGCTTGGCCAGGGGGGCGACTAATGAAAAACTGTTTTTT. The full variable domain, completed using reference TRBV5-1 and TRBJ1-4, is KAGVTQTPRYLIKTRGQQVTLSCSPISGHRSVSWYQQTPGQGLQFLFEYFSETQRNKGNFPGRFSGRQFSNSRSEMNVSTLELGDSALYLCASSLARGATNEKLFFGSGTQLSVL.

The J gene is TRBJ1-3, the V gene TRBV15, with 11 bases matching TRBD1. From germline, CDR1 is LNHNV and CDR2 YYDKDF (reference sequence). The CDR3 loop spans 22 amino acids. V lost 0 bases and J lost 1; bases outside the gene matches: 17. In nucleotides, the CDR3 is TGTGCCACCAGCAGAGACGCCTGGGATGAATGGGACAGGGGGAATTCTGGAAACACCATATATTTT. This gives the protein CATSRDAWDEWDRGNSGNTIYF.

The chain combines TRBV7-2 with TRBJ2-7; no clear D gene. Germline lookup yields CDR1 SGHTA and CDR2 FQGNSA. The length of the CDR3 is 15 residues. Trimming pared 0 bases from V and 0 bases from J, leaving 9 bases between. The chain's CDR3 is CASSLAGESSYEQYF. CDR3 nucleotides: TGTGCCAGCAGCTTAGCGGGTGAGAGCTCCTACGAGCAGTACTTC.

This sequence joins TRBV29-1 and TRBJ2-3; TRBD2 matches at 11 bases. From germline, CDR1 is SQVTM and CDR2 ANQGSEA. The CDR3 is made up of 14 amino acids. V trimming: 5 bases; J trimming: 5 bases; junction bases outside the gene matches: 6. For the CDR3, the DNA is TGCAGCGTTTCGACTAGCGGGGTCGTAGATACGCAGTATTTT. This gives the protein CSVSTSGVVDTQYF.